The rows below give T cell receptor beta chains drawn from one sample of a study of CD8 T cells in Susac syndrome. A single record per CDR3 protein comes from TCRdb applying MiXCR to the immunoSEQ multiplex PCR reads. Of some 400,000 distinct CDR3 sequences in the sample, roughly 85% were seen once. Source material: CD8+ T cells from PBMCs. The receptors originated from a human donor with multiple sclerosis. Both conserved end residues are part of each CDR3. A D gene is named only where the DNA matches it firmly. Rows give clone size only sometimes, using once, few, many, or a class for an expanded clone.

CDR3 protein,CDR3 DNA,clone size,D gene,J gene,V gene
CASSPAVTGELFF,TGTGCCAGTTCGCCAGCGGTCACCGGGGAGCTGTTTTTT,NA,NA,TRBJ2-2,TRBV12-3/TRBV12-4
CASSQVQGANEQYF,TGCGCCAGCAGCCAAGTACAGGGGGCCAACGAGCAGTACTTC,NA,TRBD1,TRBJ2-7,TRBV4-1
CASSTPEGVFGYTF,TGTGCCAGCAGCACACCAGAAGGGGTATTTGGCTACACCTTC,NA,NA,TRBJ1-2,TRBV7-2
CASSMVRGGNQPQHF,TGTGCCAGTAGTATGGTCCGGGGAGGCAATCAGCCCCAGCATTTT,NA,NA,TRBJ1-5,TRBV19
CASSLDGGSNQPQHF,TGTGCCAGCAGTCTGGACGGTGGGAGCAATCAGCCCCAGCATTTT,NA,NA,TRBJ1-5,TRBV28
CASTYHQNEQFF,TGTGCCAGCACGTACCACCAAAATGAGCAGTTCTTC,NA,NA,TRBJ2-1,TRBV6-1
CASSGGLWGDTQYF,TGTGCCAGCAGCGGAGGACTTTGGGGAGATACGCAGTATTTT,NA,NA,TRBJ2-3,TRBV9
CASSQVPGQALDEQFF,TGTGCCAGCAGCCAAGTTCCTGGACAAGCCTTGGATGAGCAGTTCTTC,NA,NA,TRBJ2-1,TRBV14
CASSRGQGNYEQYF,TGCGCCAGCAGCCGCGGACAGGGGAACTACGAGCAGTACTTC,few,TRBD1,TRBJ2-7,TRBV4-1
CASSWAGAGDGVGTQYEQYF,TGCGCCAGCAGCTGGGCCGGGGCGGGAGATGGAGTTGGGACCCAATACGAGCAGTACTTC,once,TRBD2,TRBJ2-7,TRBV5-1
CASSLVLGSYEQYF,TGCGCCAGCAGCTTGGTTCTGGGCTCCTACGAGCAGTACTTC,NA,NA,TRBJ2-7,TRBV5-1
CASSFTGISNQPQHF,TGTGCCAGCAGTTTTACAGGGATTAGCAATCAGCCCCAGCATTTT,once,NA,TRBJ1-5,TRBV12-3/TRBV12-4
CASSSPGLVDNEQFF,TGTGCCAGCAGTTCTCCGGGACTAGTCGACAATGAGCAGTTCTTC,NA,TRBD2,TRBJ2-1,TRBV13
CASSPRDSWFTEAFF,TGTGCCAGCAGTCCAAGAGACAGTTGGTTCACTGAAGCTTTCTTT,NA,NA,TRBJ1-1,TRBV27
CASSSHQGRAVTDTIYF,TGTGCCAGCAGTTCTCACCAGGGCAGGGCGGTTACTGACACCATATATTTT,NA,NA,TRBJ1-3,TRBV28
CASSLSSVYEQYF,TGTGCCAGCAGTTTATCCTCGGTCTACGAGCAGTACTTC,NA,NA,TRBJ2-7,TRBV27
CASSDWANEQFF,TGCGCCTCCTCGGACTGGGCGAATGAGCAGTTCTTC,NA,NA,TRBJ2-1,TRBV5-1
CASSQDLGTRLYGQFF,TGCGCCAGCAGCCAAGACCTCGGGACTAGGCTGTATGGGCAGTTCTTC,NA,TRBD2,TRBJ2-1,TRBV4-1
CASSSPSGGGYEQYF,TGTGCCAGCAGCTCCCCGTCGGGGGGGGGCTACGAGCAGTACTTC,NA,TRBD2,TRBJ2-7,TRBV11-2
CASSPLEGLTGYTF,TGTGCCAGCAGCCCTCTTGAGGGGTTGACTGGCTACACCTTC,NA,NA,TRBJ1-2,TRBV3-1
CASSLTGQGDYEQYF,TGTGCCAGCAGTTTAACGGGACAGGGTGACTACGAGCAGTACTTC,NA,TRBD1,TRBJ2-7,TRBV27
CASSLLAGAAGELFF,TGTGCCAGCAGCTTATTAGCGGGAGCGGCCGGGGAGCTGTTTTTT,NA,TRBD2,TRBJ2-2,TRBV11-2
CASSVRDIQYF,TGTGCCAGCAGTGTAAGGGACATTCAGTACTTC,NA,NA,TRBJ2-4,TRBV25-1